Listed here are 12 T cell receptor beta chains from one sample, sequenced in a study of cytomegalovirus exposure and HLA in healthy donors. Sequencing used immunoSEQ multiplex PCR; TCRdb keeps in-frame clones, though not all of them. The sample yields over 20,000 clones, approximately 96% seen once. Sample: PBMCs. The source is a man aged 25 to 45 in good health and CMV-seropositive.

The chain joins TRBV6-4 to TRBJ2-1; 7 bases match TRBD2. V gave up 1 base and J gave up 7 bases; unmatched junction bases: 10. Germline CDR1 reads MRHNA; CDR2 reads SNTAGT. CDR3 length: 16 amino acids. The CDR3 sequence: CASSDLPSGRVNEQFF. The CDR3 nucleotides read TGTGCCAGCAGTGACTTGCCCAGTGGGAGGGTGAATGAGCAGTTCTTC.

CDR3 bases: TGTGCCACGGTTGGCGGGGGATACACCGGGGAGCTGTTTTTT. Amino acids: CATVGGGYTGELFF. The chain joins TRBV25-1 to TRBJ2-2; 7 nucleotides agree with TRBD2. The CDR3 runs to 14 residues. Per the germline V gene, CDR1 is MGHDK and CDR2 is SYGVNS. J was trimmed by 3 bases and V by 10 bases; bases with no gene match: 8.

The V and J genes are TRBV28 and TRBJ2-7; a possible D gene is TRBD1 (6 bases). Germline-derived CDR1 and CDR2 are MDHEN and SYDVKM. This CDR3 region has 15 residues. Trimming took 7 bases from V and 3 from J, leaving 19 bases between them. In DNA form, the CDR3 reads TGTGCCAGCACGGTTTATAAACAGGGAAGCTACGAGCAGTACTTC. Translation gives CASTVYKQGSYEQYF. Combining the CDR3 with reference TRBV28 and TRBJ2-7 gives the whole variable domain DVKVTQSSRYLVKRTGEKVFLECVQDMDHENMFWYRQDPGLGLRLIYFSYDVKMKEKGDIPEGYSVSREKKERFSLILESASTNQTSMYLCASTVYKQGSYEQYFGPGTRLTVT.

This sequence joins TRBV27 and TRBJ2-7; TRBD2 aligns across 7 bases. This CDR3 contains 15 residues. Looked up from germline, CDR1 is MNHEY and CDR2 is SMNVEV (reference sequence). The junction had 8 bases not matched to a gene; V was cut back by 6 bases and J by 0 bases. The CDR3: CASREMSGDSYEQYF. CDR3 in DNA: TGTGCCAGCAGAGAAATGAGCGGGGACTCCTACGAGCAGTACTTC.

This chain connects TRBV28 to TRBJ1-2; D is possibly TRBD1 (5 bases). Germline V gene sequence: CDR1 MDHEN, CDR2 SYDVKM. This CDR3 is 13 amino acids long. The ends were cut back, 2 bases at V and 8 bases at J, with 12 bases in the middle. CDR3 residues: CASSLNRSGGYTF. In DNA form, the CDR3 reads TGTGCCAGCAGTTTAAACAGGTCTGGGGGCTACACCTTC.

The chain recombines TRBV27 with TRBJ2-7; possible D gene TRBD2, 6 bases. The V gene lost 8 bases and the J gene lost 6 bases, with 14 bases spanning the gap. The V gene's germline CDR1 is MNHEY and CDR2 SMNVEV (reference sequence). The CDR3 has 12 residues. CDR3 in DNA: TGTGCCAGCTCCATTGGGAGGCGCGAGCAGTACTTC. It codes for CASSIGRREQYF.

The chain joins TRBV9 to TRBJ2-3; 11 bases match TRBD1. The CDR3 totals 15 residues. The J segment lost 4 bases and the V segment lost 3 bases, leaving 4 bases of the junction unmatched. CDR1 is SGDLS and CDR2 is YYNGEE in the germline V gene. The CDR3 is CASSAGQGAPDTQYF. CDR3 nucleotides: TGTGCCAGCAGCGCCGGACAGGGGGCTCCAGATACGCAGTATTTT. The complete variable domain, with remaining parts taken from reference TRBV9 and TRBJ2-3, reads DSGVTQTPKHLITATGQRVTLRCSPRSGDLSVYWYQQSLDQGLQFLIQYYNGEERAKGNILERFSAQQFPDLHSELNLSSLELGDSALYFCASSAGQGAPDTQYFGPGTRLTVL.

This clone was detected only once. The CDR3 loop is CASSVAGGRGANEQFF. CDR3 nucleotide sequence: TGTGCCAGCAGCGTAGCGGGCGGGAGGGGGGCCAATGAGCAGTTCTTC. The J gene is TRBJ2-1, the V gene TRBV9; 9 bases match TRBD2. Germline CDR1 is SGDLS and CDR2 is YYNGEE. The CDR3 has 16 residues. J lost 6 bases, V lost 0 bases, and 7 bases had no gene match.

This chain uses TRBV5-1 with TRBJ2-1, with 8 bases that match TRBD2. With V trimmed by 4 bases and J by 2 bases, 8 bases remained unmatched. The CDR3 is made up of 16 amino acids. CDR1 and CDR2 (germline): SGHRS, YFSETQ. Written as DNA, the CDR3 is TGCGCCAGCAGCCCCGGGTTAGCGGGGCCCTACAATGAGCAGTTCTTC. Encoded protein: CASSPGLAGPYNEQFF.

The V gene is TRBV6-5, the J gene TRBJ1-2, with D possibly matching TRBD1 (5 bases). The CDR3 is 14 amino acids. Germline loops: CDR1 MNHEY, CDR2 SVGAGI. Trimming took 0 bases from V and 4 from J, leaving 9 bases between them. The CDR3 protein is CASSYSQGSYGYTF. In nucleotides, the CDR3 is TGTGCCAGCAGTTACTCGCAGGGTAGCTATGGCTACACCTTC.

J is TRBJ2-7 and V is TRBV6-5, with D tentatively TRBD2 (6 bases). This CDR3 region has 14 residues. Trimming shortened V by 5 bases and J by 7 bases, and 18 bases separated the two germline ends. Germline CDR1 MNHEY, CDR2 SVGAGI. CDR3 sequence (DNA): TGTGCCAGCAGTCTACCGGGACTTCCGGGGGAGCAGTACTTC. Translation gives CASSLPGLPGEQYF.

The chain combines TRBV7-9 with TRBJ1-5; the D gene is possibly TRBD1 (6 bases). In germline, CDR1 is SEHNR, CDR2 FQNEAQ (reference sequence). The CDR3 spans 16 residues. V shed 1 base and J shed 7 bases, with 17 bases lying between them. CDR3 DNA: TGTGCCAGCAGCTTAGAGGGGGGAGGGCCTTCCCAGCCCCAGCATTTT. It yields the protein CASSLEGGGPSQPQHF. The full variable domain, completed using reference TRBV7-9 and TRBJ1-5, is DTGVSQNPRHKITKRGQNVTFRCDPISEHNRLYWYRQTLGQGPEFLTYFQNEAQLEKSRLLSDRFSAERPKGSFSTLEIQRTEQGDSAMYLCASSLEGGGPSQPQHFGDGTRLSIL.